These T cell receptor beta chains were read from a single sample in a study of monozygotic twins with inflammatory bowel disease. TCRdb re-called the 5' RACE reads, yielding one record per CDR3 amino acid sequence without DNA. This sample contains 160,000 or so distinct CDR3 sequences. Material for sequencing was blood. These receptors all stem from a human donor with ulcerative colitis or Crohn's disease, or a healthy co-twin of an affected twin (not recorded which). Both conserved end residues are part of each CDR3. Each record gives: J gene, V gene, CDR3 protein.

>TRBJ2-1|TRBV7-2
CASSLNGVYEQFF
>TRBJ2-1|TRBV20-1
CSARRGLAGSYEQFF
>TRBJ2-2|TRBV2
CASSPGQGVRGSTFF
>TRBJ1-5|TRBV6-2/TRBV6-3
CASRKRQGAGDQPQHF
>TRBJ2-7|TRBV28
CASSSLLVGYEQYF
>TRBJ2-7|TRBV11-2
CASSLTVRDVDGQYF
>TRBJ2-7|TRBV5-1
CASSPLAGFSYEQYF
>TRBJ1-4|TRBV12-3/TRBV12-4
CASSLVGAANEKLFF
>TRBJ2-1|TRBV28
CASSLGRGQRVNEQFF
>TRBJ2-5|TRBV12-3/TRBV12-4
CASSLRSQETQYF
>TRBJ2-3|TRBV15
CATSRVGTGFFTDTQYF
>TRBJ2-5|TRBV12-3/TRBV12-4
CASSPPGPPWETQYF
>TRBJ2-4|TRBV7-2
CASSPLSGEVAKNIQYF
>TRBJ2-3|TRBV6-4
CASSEGGGTDTQYF
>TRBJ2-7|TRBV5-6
CASSPLGQETYEQYF
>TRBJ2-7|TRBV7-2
CASSPGRFLSYEQYF
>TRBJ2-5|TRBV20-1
CSARDSGASGDLLTQYF
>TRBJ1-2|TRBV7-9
CASSHGGSYGYTF
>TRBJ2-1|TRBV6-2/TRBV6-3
CASSQGDEQFF
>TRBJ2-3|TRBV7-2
CASSRLVGDTQYF
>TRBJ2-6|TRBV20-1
CSAPDYSGANVLTF
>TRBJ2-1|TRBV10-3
CAISESREGEQFF
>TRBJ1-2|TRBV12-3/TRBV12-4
CASSFPRQGPTF
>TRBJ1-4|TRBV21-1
CASSRDRGEKLFF
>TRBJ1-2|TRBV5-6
CASSLVQGGYGYTF
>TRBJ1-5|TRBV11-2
CASSKDRTDQPQHF
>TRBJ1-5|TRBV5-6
CASSRYSNQPQHF
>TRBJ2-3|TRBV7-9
CASSSRLSTTDTQYF
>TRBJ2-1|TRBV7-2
CASSLIAGAPYNEQFF
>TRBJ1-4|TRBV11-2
CASSFGSNEKLFF
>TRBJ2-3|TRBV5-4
CASSVGGRSVTQYF
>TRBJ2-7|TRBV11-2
CASSLAQGGFYEQYF
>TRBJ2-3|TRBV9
CASSVVDSGGADTQYF
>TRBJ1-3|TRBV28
CASSIGQGWGSGNTIYF
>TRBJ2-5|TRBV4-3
CASSRQARGHPLQETQYF
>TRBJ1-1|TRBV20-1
CSASPSQEGVGAFF
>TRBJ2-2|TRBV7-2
CASNAGRANTGELFF